The 30 T cell receptor beta chains given below trace back to one sample, sequenced in a study of blood T cell repertoires in COVID-19. The method was immunoSEQ multiplex PCR; TCRdb's version includes in-frame clones alone and lacks a portion of them. This sample has 150,000 to 200,000 clones, with approximately 90% found just once. Sequencing was performed on peripheral blood. The receptors were gathered from a man between 45 and 60 years old who had recovered from COVID-19.

V usage is TRBV7-2 and J usage is TRBJ2-5; no clear D gene. Germline CDR1 is SGHTA and CDR2 is FQGNSA. The CDR3 totals 11 residues. The V gene lost 5 bases and the J gene lost 2 bases, with 3 bases spanning the gap. This CDR3 is CASSVQETQYF. As DNA, the CDR3 is TGTGCCAGCAGCGTACAAGAGACCCAGTACTTC.

V usage is TRBV27 and J usage is TRBJ1-4, with TRBD1 matching over 8 bases. After removal of 5 bases from V and 7 bases from J, the junction contained 9 bases not matched to a gene. This CDR3 spans 15 amino acids. Germline-derived CDR1 and CDR2 are MNHEY and SMNVEV (reference sequence). The CDR3 DNA reads TGTGCCAGCAGTCCCACGGGACAGGAATCTGAAAAACTGTTTTTT. As protein: CASSPTGQESEKLFF.

The chain recombines TRBV30 with TRBJ1-3, with 7 bases fitting TRBD1. The CDR3 contains 20 residues. J was trimmed by 2 bases and V by 2 bases; bases with no gene match: 21. Germline-derived CDR1 and CDR2 are GTSNPN and SVGIG (reference sequence). Here the CDR3 DNA reads TGTGCCTGGAGTCCCCCGCCGCGCCAATTGACAGGGAAGGCTGGAAACACCATATATTTT. Amino acid sequence: CAWSPPPRQLTGKAGNTIYF.

This chain connects TRBV5-4 to TRBJ2-2, with 11 nucleotides matching TRBD2. This CDR3 is 17 amino acids long. Unmatched junction bases numbered 5, after V lost 4 bases and J lost 0 bases. The germline CDR1 and CDR2 sequences are SGHNT and YYREEE (reference sequence). CDR3 loop: CASSPELAGANTGELFF. The CDR3 DNA reads as TGTGCCAGCAGCCCGGAACTAGCGGGGGCGAACACCGGGGAGCTGTTTTTT.

This chain joins TRBV27 and TRBJ1-5, with 10 bases aligning to TRBD1. Germline V lookup: CDR1 MNHEY, CDR2 SMNVEV (reference sequence). Germline trimming cut 6 bases from V and 1 base from J; bases unmatched to any gene: 6. The CDR3 spans 16 residues. The chain's CDR3 is CASRSGTGVSNQPQHF. The CDR3 DNA is TGTGCCAGCAGGTCCGGGACAGGGGTAAGCAATCAGCCCCAGCATTTT.

This rearrangement joins TRBV6-2 or TRBV6-3 to TRBJ2-7; 9 nucleotides align to TRBD1. The CDR3 has 14 amino acids. Per the germline V gene, CDR1 is MNHEY and CDR2 is SVGEGT. After removal of 5 bases from V and 2 bases from J, the junction contained 4 bases not matched to a gene. The CDR3 reads CASSKGQGPYEQYF. DNA of the CDR3: TGTGCCAGCAGTAAGGGACAGGGACCCTACGAGCAGTACTTC.

The V call is TRBV5-4, the J call TRBJ2-7; D unresolved. The germline V gene encodes CDR1 SGHNT and CDR2 YYREEE (reference sequence). This CDR3 spans 14 amino acids. V lost 0 bases, J lost 0 bases, and 7 bases lay in between. CDR3 sequence (DNA): TGTGCCAGCAGCTTGGCCGGGTTCTCCTACGAGCAGTACTTC. Translation: CASSLAGFSYEQYF.

This chain joins TRBV27 and TRBJ2-6; a weak D match, TRBD1 (5 bases). This CDR3 comprises 18 residues. Trimming left V 5 bases short and J 2 bases short, with 19 bases between. Germline assignment: CDR1 MNHEY and CDR2 SMNVEV (reference sequence). CDR3 loop: CASSTTGHKRPGANVLTF. The CDR3 DNA sequence: TGTGCCAGCAGTACAACCGGACATAAAAGACCTGGGGCCAACGTCCTGACTTTC. The full variable domain, with the rest looked up from reference TRBV27 and TRBJ2-6, is EAQVTQNPRYLITVTGKKLTVTCSQNMNHEYMSWYRQDPGLGLRQIYYSMNVEVTDKGDVPEGYKVSRKEKRNFPLILESPSPNQTSLYFCASSTTGHKRPGANVLTFGAGSRLTVL.

The rearrangement links TRBV7-8 to TRBJ2-7, with D perhaps matching TRBD2 (6 bases). Germline values: CDR1 SGHVS, CDR2 FQNEAQ. This CDR3 region has 15 residues. V lost 1 base to trimming and J lost 3 bases, with 13 bases between them. The CDR3 reads CASSLEAGRNYEQYF. CDR3 DNA sequence: TGTGCCAGCAGCTTAGAGGCAGGGAGGAACTACGAGCAGTACTTC.

The chain has TRBV14 and TRBJ1-2; D gene ambiguous. The V end lost 1 base, the J end lost 5 bases, and 8 bases lay between the germline ends. The CDR3 loop spans 13 amino acids. Germline V gene lookup returns CDR1 SGHDN and CDR2 FVKESK. This CDR3 is CASSQVPSYGYTF. The CDR3 DNA sequence: TGTGCCAGCAGCCAAGTCCCCTCTTATGGCTACACCTTC.

This chain joins TRBV7-6 and TRBJ1-2; D uncertain. V dropped 0 bases and J dropped 7 bases, with 9 bases sitting between them. This CDR3 has 13 amino acids. Germline V lookup: CDR1 SGHVS, CDR2 FNYEAQ. DNA for the CDR3: TGTGCCAGCAGCTTAGCGCTCGAGGGTGGCTACACCTTC. This codes for CASSLALEGGYTF. Combining the CDR3 with reference TRBV7-6 and TRBJ1-2 gives the whole variable domain GAGVSQSPRYKVTKRGQDVALRCDPISGHVSLYWYRQALGQGPEFLTYFNYEAQQDKSGLPNDRFSAERPEGSISTLTIQRTEQRDSAMYRCASSLALEGGYTFGSGTRLTVV.

The rearrangement joins TRBV28 to TRBJ1-3; no firm D call. This CDR3 contains 17 residues. V was cut by 6 bases and J by 0 bases, with 18 bases left in between. Germline V gene sequence: CDR1 MDHEN, CDR2 SYDVKM. In DNA, the CDR3 is TGTGCCAGCAGCCCCATGAGGCAGTTACCCTCTGGAAACACCATATATTTT. Residues: CASSPMRQLPSGNTIYF.

V gene TRBV10-3 combines with J gene TRBJ1-1; D gene ambiguous. This CDR3 comprises 12 residues. V was cut by 8 bases and J by 0 bases, with 7 bases left in between. CDR1 is ENHRY and CDR2 is SYGVKD in the germline V gene. The CDR3: CAIQAMNTEAFF. As DNA, the CDR3 is TGTGCCATCCAGGCGATGAACACTGAAGCTTTCTTT.

The CDR3, as DNA: TGTGCCAGCAGTTGGCCGGCAGGGAGGGGAAACTATGGCTACACCTTC. Protein sequence: CASSWPAGRGNYGYTF. The chain employs TRBV5-6 and TRBJ1-2; a possible D gene is TRBD1 (5 bases). V lost 5 bases to trimming and J lost 2 bases, with 19 bases between them. The CDR3 has 16 residues. Germline CDR1 and CDR2: SGHDT and YYEEEE.

The chain recombines TRBV5-4 with TRBJ2-7; 10 bases are a match to TRBD1. V shed 5 bases and J 7 bases; nucleotides not matched to a gene: 12. The CDR3 has 15 amino acids. Germline-derived CDR1 and CDR2 are SGHNT and YYREEE (reference sequence). For the CDR3, the DNA is TGTGCCAGCAGTCCGGGACAGGGGCGAATAGGGGAGCAGTACTTC. Its translation is CASSPGQGRIGEQYF.

The chain couples TRBV3-1 (or the pseudogene TRBV3-2) to TRBJ2-7, with TRBD2 matching over 9 bases. V dropped 3 bases and J dropped 6; count of bases not matched to a gene: 3. Germline-derived CDR1 and CDR2 are LGHDT and YNNKEL (reference sequence). The CDR3 is made up of 13 amino acids. The CDR3 nucleotides are TGTGCCAGCAGCCAGCGGGGGGGCTTCGAGCAGTACTTC. It encodes CASSQRGGFEQYF.

The genes are TRBV5-4 and TRBJ2-3, with TRBD2 identical over 7 bases. The germline gives CDR1 SGHNT, CDR2 YYREEE (reference sequence). This CDR3 spans 17 amino acids. The J segment lost 4 bases and the V segment lost 0 bases, leaving 11 bases of the junction unmatched. The CDR3 bases are TGTGCCAGCAGCTTGGGCGGGAGTCGGAGGGGTGCAGATACGCAGTATTTT. It encodes CASSLGGSRRGADTQYF. The full variable domain, rest sourced from reference TRBV5-4 and TRBJ2-3, is ETGVTQSPTHLIKTRGQQVTLRCSSQSGHNTVSWYQQALGQGPQFIFQYYREEENGRGNFPPRFSGLQFPNYSSELNVNALELDDSALYLCASSLGGSRRGADTQYFGPGTRLTVL.

This clone appeared a single time. The chain combines TRBV5-8 with TRBJ1-2; D is unclear. Germline values: CDR1 SGHTS, CDR2 YDEGEE. CDR3 size: 13 residues. Trimming left V 1 base short and J 2 bases short, with 6 bases between. The CDR3: CASSLYSNYGYTF. The CDR3 nucleotides read TGTGCCAGCAGCTTGTATTCCAACTATGGCTACACCTTC. The full variable domain, its missing parts supplied by reference TRBV5-8 and TRBJ1-2, is EAGVTQSPTHLIKTRGQQATLRCSPISGHTSVYWYQQALGLGLQFLLWYDEGEERNRGNFPPRFSGRQFPNYSSELNVNALELEDSALYLCASSLYSNYGYTFGSGTRLTVV.

In nucleotides, the CDR3 is TGTGCCAGCAGCCTTCGGGGGGGGGTCCAAGAGACCCAGTACTTC. Translation: CASSLRGGVQETQYF. The chain carries TRBV9 and TRBJ2-5; TRBD2 aligns across 8 bases. Germline CDR1 is SGDLS and CDR2 is YYNGEE. CDR3 length equals 15 residues. V lost 4 bases and J lost 1; bases outside the gene matches: 6.

The rearrangement links TRBV27 to TRBJ2-1, with D unclear. V lost 8 bases and J 6 bases, leaving 17 bases between the germline ends. Germline V lookup: CDR1 MNHEY, CDR2 SMNVEV (reference sequence). The CDR3 covers 14 residues. CDR3 sequence (DNA): TGTGCCAGCTGCCCTCGGAGATCGGGCAATGAGCAGTTCTTC. Residues: CASCPRRSGNEQFF.

This clone showed up just once. The rearrangement links TRBV23-1 to TRBJ1-1, with 7 bases aligning to TRBD1. TRBV23-1 is an ORF, and what it does is uncertain. The V and J ends lost 3 bases and 0 bases, in that order; junction bases with no gene match: 7. The CDR3 extends over 16 amino acids. The CDR3 DNA follows: TGCGCCAGCAGTCACCCCCCGGGACAGATGAACACTGAAGCTTTCTTT. It codes for CASSHPPGQMNTEAFF.

The gene calls are TRBV15 and TRBJ1-5; 9 bases fit TRBD1. Germline V CDR1 and CDR2: LNHNV, YYDKDF (reference sequence). Trimming took 3 bases from V and 4 from J; bases not matched to a gene: 16. CDR3 length: 19 residues. The CDR3 protein is CATSSPPDRGFFLNQPQHF. In DNA, the CDR3 is TGTGCCACCAGCAGCCCCCCGGACAGGGGCTTTTTTTTGAATCAGCCCCAGCATTTT.

The chain is built from TRBV5-1 and TRBJ2-1; 15 bases are a match to TRBD2. The CDR3 spans 19 residues. From germline, CDR1 is SGHRS and CDR2 YFSETQ. Trimming at V came to 0 bases and at J to 4 bases, leaving 8 bases not matched to a gene. This CDR3 reads CASSLDAGTSGRYYNEQFF. In DNA form, the CDR3 reads TGCGCCAGCAGCTTGGATGCGGGGACTAGCGGGAGGTATTACAATGAGCAGTTCTTC.

The chain uses TRBV28 and TRBJ1-1, with D possibly TRBD1 on 5 matching bases. This CDR3 spans 16 amino acids. Trimming stripped 5 bases from V and 5 bases from J, with 21 bases between. Germline assignment: CDR1 MDHEN and CDR2 SYDVKM. CDR3 sequence reads: CASSRPPPGGGTEAFF. CDR3 coding DNA: TGTGCCAGCAGTCGGCCCCCGCCTGGGGGGGGGACTGAAGCTTTCTTT.

This chain joins TRBV27 and TRBJ2-7; 9 bases align to TRBD1. The J segment lost 5 bases and the V segment lost 3 bases, leaving 5 bases of the junction unmatched. This CDR3 contains 14 residues. Germline CDR1 is MNHEY and CDR2 is SMNVEV (reference sequence). DNA for the CDR3: TGTGCCAGCAGTTTCCGGACAGGGGTCCACGAGCAGTACTTC. Protein sequence: CASSFRTGVHEQYF.

The gene calls are TRBV19 and TRBJ1-2; 8 positions agree with TRBD1. The CDR3 is made up of 13 amino acids. Per the germline V gene, CDR1 is LNHDA and CDR2 is SQIVND (reference sequence). The ends lost 3 bases at V and 5 bases at J; junction bases unmatched: 2. CDR3 region: CASSIDRGYGYTF. The CDR3 nucleotides read TGTGCCAGTAGTATCGACAGGGGTTATGGCTACACCTTC.

The chain uses TRBV5-6 and TRBJ2-7; D is uncertain. The CDR3 runs to 13 residues. The V and J ends lost 2 bases and 3 bases respectively, with 9 bases between them. Germline CDR1 is SGHDT and CDR2 is YYEEEE. CDR3: CASSFSGYYEQYF. The CDR3 nucleotides read TGTGCCAGCAGCTTTTCAGGTTACTACGAGCAGTACTTC.

The chain links TRBV19 to TRBJ1-5; tentative D call: TRBD1 (5 bases). The CDR3 length is 15 residues. CDR1 and CDR2 (germline): LNHDA, SQIVND (reference sequence). V gave up 4 bases and J gave up 0 bases, with 10 bases separating them. The chain's CDR3 is CASSRGDVSNQPQHF. CDR3 nucleotide sequence: TGTGCCAGTAGTAGGGGGGACGTTAGCAATCAGCCCCAGCATTTT.

V gene TRBV30 combines with J gene TRBJ2-5; a weak D match, TRBD2 (7 bases). Germline V CDR1 and CDR2: GTSNPN, SVGIG (reference sequence). V lost 3 bases and J lost 5, with 10 bases in between. CDR3 size: 12 residues. The CDR3 nucleotides are TGTGCCTGGAGAGGGGGAGGGGAGACCCAGTACTTC. Amino acids: CAWRGGGETQYF.

This clone has just one count. The J gene is TRBJ2-7, the V gene TRBV19; 9 nucleotides agree with TRBD1. The germline V gene has CDR1 LNHDA and CDR2 SQIVND (reference sequence). The V segment lost 5 bases and the J segment 5 bases; nucleotides outside the gene matches: 7. The CDR3 is 14 amino acids. CDR3 region: CASSPGTGKDEQYF. The CDR3 nucleotides read TGTGCCAGTAGTCCCGGGACAGGGAAGGACGAGCAGTACTTC.